This entry features one T cell receptor (beta chain) sequence. V dropped 6 bases and J dropped 4; count of bases not matched to a gene: 18. This CDR3 region has 18 residues. The germline V gene encodes CDR1 SNHLY and CDR2 FYNNEI. These data come from a study of blood T cell repertoires in COVID-19. Study background: There were acute and convalescent COVID-19 samples, and they came from the United States, Italy and Spain. T cells, B-cell-depleted T cells, or PBMCs supplied cDNA or gDNA.

Authors' processing steps: How many nucleated cells were present was estimated from reference gene primer amplification. Sequencing used immunoSEQ multiplex PCR; TCRdb keeps in-frame clones, though not all of them. That table gives V, J and clone size, and the DNA gave D and trimming. The top ten hold less than 9% of the sample, which has fewer than 200,000 clones, about four fifths seen once. This receptor was taken from a man aged 40-49 years who had recovered from COVID-19. The source material was peripheral blood. The V call is TRBV2, the J call TRBJ2-1, with 7 bases matching TRBD2. CDR3 in amino acids: CASRGSRAGGRRYNEQFF. The DNA of the CDR3 is TGTGCCAGCAGGGGGTCCAGGGCTGGCGGGAGACGATACAATGAGCAGTTCTTC.